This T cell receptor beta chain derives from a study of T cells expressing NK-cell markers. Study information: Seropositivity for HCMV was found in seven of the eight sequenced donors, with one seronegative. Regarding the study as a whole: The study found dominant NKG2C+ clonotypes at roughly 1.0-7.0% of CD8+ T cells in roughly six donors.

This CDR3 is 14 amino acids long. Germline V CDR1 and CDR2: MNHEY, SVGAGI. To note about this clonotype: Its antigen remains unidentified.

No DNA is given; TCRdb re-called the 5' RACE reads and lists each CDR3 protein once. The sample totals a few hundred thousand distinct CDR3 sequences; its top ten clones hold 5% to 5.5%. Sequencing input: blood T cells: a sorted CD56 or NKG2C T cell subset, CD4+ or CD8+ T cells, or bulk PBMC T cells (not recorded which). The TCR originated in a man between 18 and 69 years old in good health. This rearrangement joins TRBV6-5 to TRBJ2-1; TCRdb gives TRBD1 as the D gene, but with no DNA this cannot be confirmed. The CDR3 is CASSWRDTYNEQFF.